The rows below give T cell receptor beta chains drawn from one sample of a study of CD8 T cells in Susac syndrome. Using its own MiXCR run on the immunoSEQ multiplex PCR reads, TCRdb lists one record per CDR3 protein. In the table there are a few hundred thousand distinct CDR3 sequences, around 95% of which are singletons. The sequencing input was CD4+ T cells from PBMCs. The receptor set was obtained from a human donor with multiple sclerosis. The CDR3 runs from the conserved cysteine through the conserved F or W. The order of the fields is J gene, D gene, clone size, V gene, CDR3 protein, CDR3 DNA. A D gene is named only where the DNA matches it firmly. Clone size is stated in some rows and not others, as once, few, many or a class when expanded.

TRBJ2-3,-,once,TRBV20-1,CSAGQDTDTQYF,TGCAGTGCGGGGCAGGACACAGATACGCAGTATTTT
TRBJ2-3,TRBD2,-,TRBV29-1,CSVAAKKLAGSTDTQYF,TGCAGCGTCGCGGCAAAAAAACTAGCGGGAAGCACAGATACGCAGTATTTT
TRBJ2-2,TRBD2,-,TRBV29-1,CSASFLAGVHTGELFF,TGCAGCGCCTCCTTTCTGGCGGGAGTTCACACCGGGGAGCTGTTTTTT
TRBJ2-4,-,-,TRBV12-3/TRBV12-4,CASSPRPSKNIQYF,TGTGCCAGCAGCCCAAGGCCGTCCAAAAACATTCAGTACTTC
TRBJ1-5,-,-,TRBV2,CASNADLVNQPQHF,TGTGCCAGCAACGCGGATCTCGTTAATCAGCCCCAGCATTTT
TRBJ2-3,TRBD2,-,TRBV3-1,CASSQSRTQAGGGDTQYF,TGTGCCAGCAGCCAATCCAGAACTCAAGCGGGGGGCGGAGATACGCAGTATTTT
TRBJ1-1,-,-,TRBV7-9,CASGTPLGNTEAFF,TGTGCCAGCGGGACCCCCCTGGGGAACACTGAAGCTTTCTTT
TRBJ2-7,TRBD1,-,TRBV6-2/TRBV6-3,CASSYVFWGRDRSTYEQYF,TGTGCCAGCAGTTACGTGTTTTGGGGCCGGGACAGGTCGACCTACGAGCAGTACTTC
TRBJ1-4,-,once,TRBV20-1,CSATQTRNDEKLFF,TGCAGTGCTACCCAGACAAGAAACGATGAAAAACTGTTTTTT
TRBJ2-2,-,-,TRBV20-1,CSAGQGTGELFF,TGCAGTGCTGGGCAGGGGACCGGGGAGCTGTTTTTT
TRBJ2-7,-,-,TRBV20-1,CSARVSPSYEQYF,TGCAGTGCTAGAGTCAGTCCCTCCTACGAGCAGTACTTC
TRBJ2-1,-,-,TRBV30,CAWSTTYQGEQFF,TGTGCCTGGAGTACGACGTATCAAGGCGAGCAGTTCTTC
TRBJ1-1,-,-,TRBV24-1,CATTWPTVNTEAFF,TGTGCCACCACGTGGCCTACGGTGAACACTGAAGCTTTCTTT
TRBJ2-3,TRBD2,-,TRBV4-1,CASSPRLTSGTQYF,TGCGCCAGCAGCCCCCGCCTGACTAGCGGTACGCAGTATTTT
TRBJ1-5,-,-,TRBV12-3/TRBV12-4,CASSQGPNQPQHF,TGTGCCAGCAGCCAGGGTCCCAATCAGCCCCAGCATTTT
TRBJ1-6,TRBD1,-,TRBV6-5,CASSYGTGANSPLHF,TGTGCCAGCAGTTACGGGACAGGCGCCAATTCACCCCTCCACTTT
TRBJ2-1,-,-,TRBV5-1,CASRNRDRARREQFF,TGCGCCAGCAGAAACCGGGACCGGGCCCGGAGGGAGCAGTTCTTC
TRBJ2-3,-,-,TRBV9,CASSVVDTTQYF,TGTGCCAGCAGCGTAGTGGACACGACGCAGTATTTT
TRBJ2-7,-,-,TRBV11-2,CASSLVSYEQYF,TGTGCCAGCAGCTTAGTCTCCTACGAGCAGTACTTC
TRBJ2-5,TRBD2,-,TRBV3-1,CASSRVSGSPQETQYF,TGTGCCAGCAGTAGGGTCAGCGGGAGCCCCCAAGAGACCCAGTACTTC
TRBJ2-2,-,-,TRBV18,CASSVLTGELFF,TGTGCCAGCTCAGTCCTCACCGGGGAGCTGTTTTTT
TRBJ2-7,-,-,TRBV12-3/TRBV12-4,CASSPFRSYEQYF,TGTGCCAGCAGTCCCTTCCGCTCGTACGAGCAGTACTTC
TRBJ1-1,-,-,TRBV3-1,CASSQKSGGTEAFF,TGTGCCAGCAGCCAAAAGTCCGGGGGCACTGAAGCTTTCTTT
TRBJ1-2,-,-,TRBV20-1,CSARPTGTYGYTF,TGCAGTGCTAGACCTACAGGGACCTATGGCTACACCTTC
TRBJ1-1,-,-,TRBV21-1,CASSKDRQLNTEAFF,TGTGCCAGCAGCAAAGACAGGCAGCTGAACACTGAAGCTTTCTTT
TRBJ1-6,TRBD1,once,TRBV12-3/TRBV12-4,CASSLGQGLLGDSPLHF,TGTGCCAGCAGTTTAGGACAGGGATTACTCGGGGATTCACCCCTCCACTTT
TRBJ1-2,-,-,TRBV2,CASRKNSYGYTF,TGTGCCAGCAGAAAAAACAGCTATGGCTACACCTTC
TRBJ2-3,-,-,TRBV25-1,CASSEDLGTDTQYF,TGTGCCAGCAGTGAAGACCTAGGCACAGATACGCAGTATTTT
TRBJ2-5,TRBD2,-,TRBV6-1,CASSEWASGGYEETQYF,TGTGCCAGCAGTGAATGGGCTAGCGGGGGGTACGAAGAGACCCAGTACTTC
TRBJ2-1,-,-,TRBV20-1,CSASRRNHEQFF,TGCAGTGCCTCCCGCAGGAACCACGAGCAGTTCTTC
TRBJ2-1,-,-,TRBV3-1,CASSQRSNEQFF,TGTGCCAGCAGCCAACGTAGCAATGAGCAGTTCTTC
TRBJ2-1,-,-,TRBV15,CATSRAFGNEQFF,TGTGCCACCAGCAGGGCCTTTGGCAATGAGCAGTTCTTC
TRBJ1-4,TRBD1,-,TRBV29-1,CSVETGREKLFF,TGCAGCGTGGAGACAGGGCGGGAAAAACTGTTTTTT
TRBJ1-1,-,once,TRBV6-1,CASSDWRATGNTEAFF,TGTGCCAGCAGTGATTGGAGAGCGACGGGGAACACTGAAGCTTTCTTT
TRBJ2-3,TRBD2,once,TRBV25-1,CASAGGAGGGTDTQYF,TGTGCCAGTGCCGGAGGTGCGGGGGGTGGTACAGATACGCAGTATTTT
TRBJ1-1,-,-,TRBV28,CASSLISGRNTEAFF,TGTGCCAGCAGTTTAATTTCGGGCCGGAACACTGAAGCTTTCTTT
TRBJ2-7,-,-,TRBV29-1,CSVEDSGEGRSSYEQYF,TGCAGCGTTGAAGATAGCGGCGAGGGGAGATCTTCCTACGAGCAGTACTTC
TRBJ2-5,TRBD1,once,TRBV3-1,CASSLPTGVVFGETQYF,TGTGCCAGCAGCCTCCCCACAGGGGTTGTTTTTGGAGAGACCCAGTACTTC
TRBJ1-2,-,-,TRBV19,CASRGVFYGYTF,TGTGCCAGTAGGGGCGTGTTCTATGGCTACACCTTC
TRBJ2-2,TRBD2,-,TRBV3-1,CASSQDRGLAGNTGELFF,TGTGCCAGCAGCCAAGATAGAGGACTAGCGGGGAACACCGGGGAGCTGTTTTTT